This TCR beta chain is drawn from a study of CD4 T cells in relation to SARS-CoV-2 and coronaviruses. The wider study: TCR beta CDR3s were sequenced after roughly ten-day antigen culture of PBMCs. Whole-study findings and limits: About 65% of donors had memory CD4+ clonotypes crossrecognizing SARS-CoV-2 and common cold coronavirus spike.

Clones were read by immunoSEQ multiplex PCR, and TCRdb kept only the in-frame ones, dropping some. The table has more than 15,000 clones, 70% to 85% seen once; the top ten hold approximately 19%. This clone appeared a few times. What it binds is unknown. Trimming cost V 0 bases and J 3 bases, with 9 bases left between them. CDR3 length equals 14 residues. The germline CDR1 and CDR2 sequences are LGHDT and YNNKEL (reference sequence). CD4+ T cells from unexposed donors were obtained before the COVID-19 pandemic (2011-2018). CD4+ T cells were isolated from the cells after 10 days of culture. Testing used SARS-CoV-2 S/N and four cold-coronavirus spikes on unexposed-donor CD4+ T cells, cells permitting.

This clonotype originated in a human donor in good health. The chain is built from TRBV3-1 (or the pseudogene TRBV3-2) and TRBJ2-7; no reliable D call. What was sequenced was CD4+ T cells from PBMCs, cultured in vitro. Written as DNA, the CDR3 is TGTGCCAGCAGCCAAGATACGATGGACTACGAGCAGTACTTC. This sequence encodes CASSQDTMDYEQYF.